A selection of T cell receptor beta chains follows, all from one sample in a study of blood T cell repertoires in COVID-19. Here immunoSEQ multiplex PCR was the method, and the copy in TCRdb shows in-frame clones only, minus some. The sample has fewer than 200,000 clones, about 75% seen once. The sequenced sample was peripheral blood. The receptors derive from a woman between 65 and 79 years old with acute or convalescent COVID-19. CDR3s include the opening cysteine and the closing phenylalanine or tryptophan. D genes are given only for firm matches. Part of the rows lack a size; the others show once, few, many or a class for expanded clones.

TRBD1	15	TRBV28	TRBJ1-5	NA	TGTGCCAGCACTCGACAGGGGGCCGAAGGTCAGCCCCAGCATTTT	CASTRQGAEGQPQHF
NA	16	TRBV14	TRBJ2-2	NA	TGTGCCAGCAGCCAGGGGGCCCGGGGATTCTTTGGGGAGCTGTTTTTT	CASSQGARGFFGELFF
NA	14	TRBV6-5	TRBJ1-6	NA	TGTGCCAGCAGTACGCGGGGAGATAATTCACCCCTCCACTTT	CASSTRGDNSPLHF
TRBD2	16	TRBV9	TRBJ2-4	NA	TGTGCCAGCAGCCCCCGACTAGCGGAGGGGAAAAACATTCAGTACTTC	CASSPRLAEGKNIQYF
TRBD1	13	TRBV12-3/TRBV12-4	TRBJ1-1	NA	TGTGCCAGCAGGGGACAGGGAAACACTGAAGCTTTCTTT	CASRGQGNTEAFF
TRBD2	16	TRBV7-9	TRBJ2-2	NA	TGTGCCAGCAGCTACCTAGCGGGGAGGGGGACCGGGGAGCTGTTTTTT	CASSYLAGRGTGELFF
TRBD1	14	TRBV12-5	TRBJ1-4	NA	TGTGCTAGTTCAACGGAGTCAGGGGGAGAAAAACTGTTTTTT	CASSTESGGEKLFF
TRBD2	15	TRBV10-2	TRBJ2-1	NA	TGCGCCAGCAGGACGACTAGCGGGCGCTACAATGAGCAGTTCTTC	CASRTTSGRYNEQFF
TRBD1	15	TRBV19	TRBJ2-1	once	TGTGCCAGTAGTACACCCGGGACAGGTATCAATGAGCAGTTCTTC	CASSTPGTGINEQFF
TRBD1	12	TRBV29-1	TRBJ2-7	NA	TGCAGCGTTACTGACAGGGTGGGTAGTTGGTACTTC	CSVTDRVGSWYF
NA	16	TRBV15	TRBJ1-3	once	TGTGCCACCAGCCCGGGGGGGCCTTACTCTGGAAACACCATATATTTT	CATSPGGPYSGNTIYF
NA	14	TRBV5-1	TRBJ1-2	NA	TGCGCCAGCAGCCTAGGACAGACAACCCATGGCTACACCTTC	CASSLGQTTHGYTF
NA	20	TRBV19	TRBJ2-2	once	TGTGCCAGTAGTACCTCTCGTGATGTAGGGGGATTGATTGGGACCGGGGAGCTGTTTTTT	CASSTSRDVGGLIGTGELFF
NA	17	TRBV2	TRBJ1-4	few	TGTGCCAGCAGTGAACGGAGAGGGAGTGCAACTAATGAAAAACTGTTTTTT	CASSERRGSATNEKLFF
TRBD1	15	TRBV3-1/TRBV3-2	TRBJ1-4	NA	TGTGCCAGCAGCGATCGAGACAGGGGTTCGGAAAAACTGTTTTTT	CASSDRDRGSEKLFF
TRBD2	16	TRBV7-6	TRBJ2-5	NA	TGTGCCAGCAGCACCATCACAGCGGGAGCGCAAGAGACCCAGTACTTC	CASSTITAGAQETQYF
NA	15	TRBV5-6	TRBJ1-1	NA	TGTGCCAGCAGCTTCACCCTATCTTGGAACACTGAAGCTTTCTTT	CASSFTLSWNTEAFF
NA	14	TRBV2	TRBJ1-5	NA	TGTGCCAGCAGTGAACAAGGGGTTCGGCAGCCCCAGCATTTT	CASSEQGVRQPQHF
NA	14	TRBV3-1/TRBV3-2	TRBJ1-1	NA	TGTGCCAGCAGCCAAGTGAGATCGAACACTGAAGCTTTCTTT	CASSQVRSNTEAFF
TRBD2	16	TRBV19	TRBJ2-2	NA	TGTGCCAGTAGTACCGGACTAGCGGGACCCACCGGGGAGCTGTTTTTT	CASSTGLAGPTGELFF
NA	15	TRBV3-1/TRBV3-2	TRBJ2-1	NA	TGTGCCAGCAGCCAATCTGGATTCGGGACTGGGGAGCAGTTCTTC	CASSQSGFGTGEQFF
NA	14	TRBV30	TRBJ1-1	many	TGTGCCTGGAGTTGGAGGCAGCTGAACACTGAAGCTTTCTTT	CAWSWRQLNTEAFF
TRBD1	14	TRBV2	TRBJ2-7	NA	TGTGCCAGCAGGGTAAACAGGGGGCCCGACGAGCAGTACTTC	CASRVNRGPDEQYF
TRBD2	17	TRBV7-2	TRBJ2-3	NA	TGTGCCAGCAGCTTAAGGTCGGGGGGAGGGCCCTCGGATACGCAGTATTTT	CASSLRSGGGPSDTQYF
NA	15	TRBV3-1/TRBV3-2	TRBJ2-7	NA	TGTGCCAGCAGCCAAGGACCGGGGAGATCCTACGAGCAGTACTTC	CASSQGPGRSYEQYF
NA	14	TRBV24-1	TRBJ2-2	NA	TGTGCCACCAGCCCAGGGCCTAGAACCGGGGAGCTGTTTTTT	CATSPGPRTGELFF
NA	15	TRBV7-2	TRBJ2-3	NA	TGTGCCAGCAGCCACCCCATTGAGAGCACAGATACGCAGTATTTT	CASSHPIESTDTQYF
NA	13	TRBV12-3/TRBV12-4	TRBJ1-2	few	TGTGCCAGCAGTACAGGGAATAGGTATGGCTACACCTTC	CASSTGNRYGYTF
TRBD1	12	TRBV5-1	TRBJ1-2	few	TGCGCCAGCAGGCCTACAGGGGACGGCTACACCTTC	CASRPTGDGYTF
NA	12	TRBV19	TRBJ1-3	few	TGTGCCAGTAGTCCCCGGCGGGACACCATATATTTT	CASSPRRDTIYF
TRBD2	17	TRBV4-2	TRBJ2-7	NA	TGTGCCAGCAGCCAAGGGGGGTTAGCGGGAGGACACTACGAGCAGTACTTC	CASSQGGLAGGHYEQYF
TRBD2	14	TRBV6-5	TRBJ2-5	NA	TGTGCCAGCTCTCCGACTAGCGTCCAAGAGACCCAGTACTTC	CASSPTSVQETQYF
TRBD2	14	TRBV7-3	TRBJ2-1	NA	TGTGCCACCCAAGCGGGAGGGCCTTCCAATGAGCAGTTCTTC	CATQAGGPSNEQFF
NA	15	TRBV7-9	TRBJ2-5	NA	TGTGCCAGCAGCTTACGTTCAGGACTTCAAGAGACCCAGTACTTC	CASSLRSGLQETQYF
NA	17	TRBV7-3	TRBJ2-1	once	TGTGCCAGCAGCTTAAACGCGGGGTCGACACTTGGCAATGAGCAGTTCTTC	CASSLNAGSTLGNEQFF
NA	12	TRBV30	TRBJ1-1	NA	TGTGCCTGGAGGGGCCAAAACACTGAAGCTTTCTTT	CAWRGQNTEAFF
NA	19	TRBV3-1/TRBV3-2	TRBJ2-6	NA	TGTGCCAGCAGCCATCCCGGAAGGACATACCCAGAAGTTGCCAACGTCCTGACTTTC	CASSHPGRTYPEVANVLTF
TRBD1	15	TRBV28	TRBJ1-3	few	TGTGCCAGCATCCACCAGACAGGGACTGGAAACACCATATATTTT	CASIHQTGTGNTIYF
TRBD1	17	TRBV7-9	TRBJ1-1	NA	TGTGCCAGCAGCTTATCAGGGGGCGCTTTTGTCAGCACTGAAGCTTTCTTT	CASSLSGGAFVSTEAFF
TRBD2	15	TRBV11-2	TRBJ2-2	NA	TGTGCCAGCAGCTTAGTTAGCGGGAGTGCCGGGGAGCTGTTTTTT	CASSLVSGSAGELFF
NA	17	TRBV27	TRBJ1-6	NA	TGTGCCAGCAGTCCCCTACGTTCGAACCCTTATAATTCACCCCTCCACTTT	CASSPLRSNPYNSPLHF
TRBD2	17	TRBV5-1	TRBJ2-3	NA	TGCGCCAGCAGCTCCGTTCTGAGCGGGAGGGCCGCAGATACGCAGTATTTT	CASSSVLSGRAADTQYF
NA	14	TRBV11-2	TRBJ2-7	NA	TGTGCCAGCAGCTTAGAGGGCAGCCTTTACGAGCAGTACTTC	CASSLEGSLYEQYF
NA	12	TRBV29-1	TRBJ2-2	few	TGCAGCGCCGAAGGGGACACCGGGGAGCTGTTTTTT	CSAEGDTGELFF
TRBD1	15	TRBV7-9	TRBJ2-1	NA	TGTGCCAGCAGCGTCGGGACAGGGGTTGTAGGTGAGCAGTTCTTC	CASSVGTGVVGEQFF
NA	13	TRBV5-6	TRBJ2-7	few	TGTGCCAGCAGCGCGCTCCGTGCCTACGAGCAGTACTTC	CASSALRAYEQYF
NA	15	TRBV11-3	TRBJ2-5	NA	TGTGCCAGCAGCGCCGGTAGCCGGAGCGCCGAGACCCAGTACTTC	CASSAGSRSAETQYF
NA	14	TRBV19	TRBJ2-2	NA	TGTGCCAGTAGTATAGGTTCCAGCACCGGGGAGCTGTTTTTT	CASSIGSSTGELFF
TRBD1	17	TRBV7-8	TRBJ2-7	NA	TGTGCCAGCAGCTTATGGACAGGCTTTAACGCGGACTACGAGCAGTACTTC	CASSLWTGFNADYEQYF
NA	16	TRBV27	TRBJ1-1	NA	TGTGCCAGCAGTTCAACGGTATCCCGGGGGGCCACTGAAGCTTTCTTT	CASSSTVSRGATEAFF
TRBD2	15	TRBV19	TRBJ2-3	NA	TGTGCCAGTAGTATAACTAGCGTTAGCACAGATACGCAGTATTTT	CASSITSVSTDTQYF
NA	13	TRBV30	TRBJ1-1	NA	TGTGCCTGGAGTGTACAGGGGAACACTGAAGCTTTCTTT	CAWSVQGNTEAFF
TRBD2	16	TRBV24-1	TRBJ2-1	NA	TGTGCCACCAGTGATTTGATGACTAGCGGGAGGAATGAGCAGTTCTTC	CATSDLMTSGRNEQFF
TRBD2	16	TRBV19	TRBJ2-5	few	TGTGCCAGTAGCACCCAACTAGCGGGAGGGAGAGAGACCCAGTACTTC	CASSTQLAGGRETQYF
NA	15	TRBV19	TRBJ1-2	NA	TGTGCCAGTGTTTACCAGGGTAGCGGAGTAAACGGCTACACCTTC	CASVYQGSGVNGYTF